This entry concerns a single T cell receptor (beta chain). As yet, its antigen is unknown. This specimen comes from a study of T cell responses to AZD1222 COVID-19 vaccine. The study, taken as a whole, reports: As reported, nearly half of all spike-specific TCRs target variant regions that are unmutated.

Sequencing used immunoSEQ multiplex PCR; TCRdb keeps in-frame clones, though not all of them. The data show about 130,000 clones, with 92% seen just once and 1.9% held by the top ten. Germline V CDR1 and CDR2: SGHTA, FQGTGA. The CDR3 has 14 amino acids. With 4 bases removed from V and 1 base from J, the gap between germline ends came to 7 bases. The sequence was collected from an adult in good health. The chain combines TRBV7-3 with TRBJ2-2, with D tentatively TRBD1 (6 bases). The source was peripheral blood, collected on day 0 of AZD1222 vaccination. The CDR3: CASSSTGNTGELFF. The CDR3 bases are TGTGCCAGCAGCTCGACAGGGAACACCGGGGAGCTGTTTTTT.